This passage covers 11 T cell receptor beta chains from one sample sequenced in a study of blood T cell repertoires in COVID-19. Sequencing used immunoSEQ multiplex PCR; TCRdb keeps in-frame clones, though not all of them. Among around 380,000 clones listed, around 87% were seen once. The sample was PBMCs or T cells enriched from blood (not recorded which). These receptors were taken from a man in his thirties or forties who had recovered from COVID-19.

The chain links TRBV3-1 (or the pseudogene TRBV3-2) to TRBJ1-5, with D unresolved. V lost 1 base to trimming and J lost 4 bases, with 8 bases between them. There are 14 residues in the CDR3. The germline V gene has CDR1 LGHDT and CDR2 YNNKEL (reference sequence). Written as DNA, the CDR3 is TGTGCCAGCAGCCAAGGTTCCGGGAATCAGCCCCAGCATTTT. Translating it yields CASSQGSGNQPQHF.

The chain uses TRBV27 and TRBJ2-1; D may be TRBD1 (6 bases). V gave up 5 bases and J gave up 8 bases, with 10 bases separating them. The CDR3 is 12 amino acids. Germline-derived CDR1 and CDR2 are MNHEY and SMNVEV (reference sequence). As DNA, the CDR3 is TGTGCCAGCAGTCCCGGGACACATGAGCAGTTCTTC. Its protein is CASSPGTHEQFF.

This chain connects TRBV7-9 to TRBJ1-2; D may be TRBD1 (6 bases). Germline V gene data show CDR1 as SEHNR and CDR2 as FQNEAQ (reference sequence). The CDR3 extends over 14 amino acids. The V and J ends lost 5 bases and 5 bases respectively, with 15 bases between them. The CDR3 DNA is TGTGCCAGCAGCCTGTGGACAGCCATTTATGGCTACACCTTC. Protein: CASSLWTAIYGYTF. The full variable domain, with the rest looked up from reference TRBV7-9 and TRBJ1-2, is DTGVSQNPRHKITKRGQNVTFRCDPISEHNRLYWYRQTLGQGPEFLTYFQNEAQLEKSRLLSDRFSAERPKGSFSTLEIQRTEQGDSAMYLCASSLWTAIYGYTFGSGTRLTVV.

This clone was seen only once. This likely stems from a read error, as it lies one base from a far larger clone. The chain is built from TRBV27 and TRBJ1-5; D gene ambiguous. V was cut by 4 bases and J by 2 bases, with 12 bases left in between. This CDR3 is built from 15 residues. The germline CDR1 and CDR2 sequences are MNHEY and SMNVEV (reference sequence). The CDR3 DNA reads as TGTGCCAGCAGTTCACAACAGAGTGGCAATCAGCCCCAGCATTTT. Amino acid sequence: CASSSQQSGNQPQHF.

J is TRBJ1-1 and V is TRBV19, with D perhaps matching TRBD1 (5 bases). Germline V gene sequence: CDR1 LNHDA, CDR2 SQIVND (reference sequence). This CDR3 spans 15 amino acids. The V gene lost 4 bases and the J gene lost 0 bases, with 12 bases spanning the gap. The CDR3 loop reads CASSKTDQMNTEAFF. The CDR3 nucleotides read TGTGCCAGTAGTAAGACAGACCAAATGAACACTGAAGCTTTCTTT.

In this sample, this clone turned up once. This chain joins TRBV7-9 and TRBJ1-1; D is perhaps TRBD1 (6 bases). The CDR3 is made up of 15 amino acids. Trimming shortened V by 4 bases and J by 1 base, and 13 bases separated the two germline ends. Per germline, CDR1 SEHNR and CDR2 FQNEAQ (reference sequence). The CDR3: CASSSRTDPNTEAFF. In DNA form, the CDR3 reads TGTGCCAGCAGCTCGAGGACAGACCCGAACACTGAAGCTTTCTTT.

This chain links TRBV9 with TRBJ2-3; D is possibly TRBD2 (5 bases). Germline V gene sequence: CDR1 SGDLS, CDR2 YYNGEE. Deletions cut 2 bases from V and 2 bases from J, with 6 bases between. The CDR3 totals 13 residues. The CDR3 reads CASSVGVTDTQYF. The CDR3 coding sequence is TGTGCCAGCAGCGTCGGGGTCACAGATACGCAGTATTTT. The full variable domain, rest sourced from reference TRBV9 and TRBJ2-3, is DSGVTQTPKHLITATGQRVTLRCSPRSGDLSVYWYQQSLDQGLQFLIQYYNGEERAKGNILERFSAQQFPDLHSELNLSSLELGDSALYFCASSVGVTDTQYFGPGTRLTVL.

As regards this clone: This same CDR3 is encoded by further DNA sequences in the sample. The V gene is TRBV5-1, the J gene TRBJ1-1; D perhaps matches TRBD1 (5 bases). The CDR3 is 14 amino acids. Looked up from germline, CDR1 is SGHRS and CDR2 is YFSETQ. The V end lost 4 bases, the J end lost 5 bases, and 15 bases lay between the germline ends. CDR3 bases: TGCGCCAGCAGCCCCAGTGGGGGGAGTACTGAAGCTTTCTTT. This sequence encodes CASSPSGGSTEAFF.

The chain combines TRBV12-5 with TRBJ1-5; D call uncertain. Trimming left V 1 base short and J 2 bases short, with 9 bases between. Germline V gene data show CDR1 as LGHNT and CDR2 as FRNRAP. This CDR3 region has 15 residues. The CDR3 coding sequence is TGTGCTAGTGGTTTGGACAGCCAAGGCAATCAGCCCCAGCATTTT. Translated: CASGLDSQGNQPQHF.

This rearrangement joins TRBV2 to TRBJ1-5; no definite D call. V was trimmed by 3 bases and J by 7 bases, leaving 4 bases between them. The length of the CDR3 is 11 residues. The germline CDR1 and CDR2 sequences are SNHLY and FYNNEI. CDR3 residues: CASSDRQPQHF. The CDR3 DNA reads as TGTGCCAGCAGTGATCGGCAGCCCCAGCATTTT. The whole variable domain, remainder taken from reference TRBV2 and TRBJ1-5, is EPEVTQTPSHQVTQMGQEVILRCVPISNHLYFYWYRQILGQKVEFLVSFYNNEISEKSEIFDDQFSVERPDGSNFTLKIRSTKLEDSAMYFCASSDRQPQHFGDGTRLSIL.

A note on this clone: Other DNA variants within this sample encode the same CDR3. The genes are TRBV18 and TRBJ1-5; TRBD1 is a possible D gene (5 bases). The CDR3 has 15 amino acids. The ends were cut back, 3 bases at V and 2 bases at J, with 11 bases in the middle. Germline V gene sequence: CDR1 KGHSH, CDR2 LQKENI. CDR3 protein: CASSPGGGGNQPQHF. The CDR3 nucleotides are TGTGCCAGCTCACCGGGCGGGGGAGGCAATCAGCCCCAGCATTTT.